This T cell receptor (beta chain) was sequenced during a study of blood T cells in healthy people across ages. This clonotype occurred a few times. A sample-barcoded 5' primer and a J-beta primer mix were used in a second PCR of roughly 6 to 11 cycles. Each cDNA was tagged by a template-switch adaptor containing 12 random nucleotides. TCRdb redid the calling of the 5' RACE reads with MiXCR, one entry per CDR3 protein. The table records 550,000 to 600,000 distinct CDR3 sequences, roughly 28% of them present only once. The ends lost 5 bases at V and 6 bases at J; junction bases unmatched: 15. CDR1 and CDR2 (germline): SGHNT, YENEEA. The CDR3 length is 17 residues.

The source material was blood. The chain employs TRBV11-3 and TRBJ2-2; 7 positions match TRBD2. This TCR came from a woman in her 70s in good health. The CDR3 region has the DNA TGTGCCAGCAGCCCAGACCGTGGGGAGGGAGTAGCCGGGGAGCTGTTTTTT. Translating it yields CASSPDRGEGVAGELFF.